Following are 30 T cell receptor beta chains from one sample sequenced in a study of cytomegalovirus exposure and HLA in healthy donors. Primers included in the PCR were 60 Vbeta and 13 Jbeta primers. Generated by immunoSEQ multiplex PCR, the TCRdb table keeps only in-frame clones and is missing some. The table has under 250,000 clones, approximately 85% seen once; the top ten hold approximately 2.2%. Sample: PBMCs. The receptors derive from a woman between 45 and 60 years old in good health and CMV-seronegative.

The CDR3 sequence is CASSSPDTQYF. The DNA for the CDR3 is TGTGCCAGCAGTTCTCCCGATACGCAGTATTTT. The chain is built from TRBV7-9 and TRBJ2-3; D uncertain. There are 11 residues in the CDR3. V gave up 6 bases and J gave up 6 bases, with 7 bases separating them. CDR1 and CDR2 from the germline V gene are SEHNR and FQNEAQ (reference sequence).

The rearrangement joins TRBV7-9 to TRBJ2-2; perhaps TRBD1 as D (6 bases). Trimming removed 5 bases from V and 7 bases from J, with 17 bases in between. This CDR3 spans 15 amino acids. Per germline, CDR1 SEHNR and CDR2 FQNEAQ (reference sequence). CDR3: CASSPLGAGGGELFF. The CDR3 nucleotides read TGTGCCAGCAGCCCATTGGGGGCAGGCGGCGGGGAGCTGTTTTTT.

The gene calls are TRBV28 and TRBJ2-7, with 7 bases that match TRBD2. V was pared by 7 bases and J by 1 base, with 10 bases of the junction left unmatched. This CDR3 is 15 amino acids long. The germline V gene has CDR1 MDHEN and CDR2 SYDVKM. CDR3 residues: CASTPWEGPSYEQYF. CDR3 coding DNA: TGTGCCAGCACCCCTTGGGAGGGTCCTTCCTACGAGCAGTACTTC.

V gene TRBV4-3 combines with J gene TRBJ2-6; D perhaps matches TRBD1 (6 bases). The germline CDR1 and CDR2 sequences are LGHNA and YSLEER. The V and J ends lost 5 bases and 3 bases respectively, with 14 bases between them. The CDR3 runs to 16 residues. The CDR3 coding sequence is TGCGCCAGCAGCAGTACCCAGGGGTATGGGGCCAACGTCCTGACTTTC. Its protein product is CASSSTQGYGANVLTF.

The chain recombines TRBV5-6 with TRBJ1-1; 8 bases fit TRBD1. Germline V gene lookup returns CDR1 SGHDT and CDR2 YYEEEE. The CDR3 has 14 residues. V was clipped by 4 bases and J by 4 bases; unmatched bases: 6. CDR3 in DNA: TGTGCCAGCAGCGCCAGGGGGCGCGGCACTGAAGCTTTCTTT. Translating gives CASSARGRGTEAFF.

The J gene is TRBJ1-5, the V gene TRBV6-1, with 8 positions matching TRBD1. Germline CDR1 and CDR2: MNHNS and SASEGT. With V trimmed by 3 bases and J by 6 bases, 1 base remained unmatched. The CDR3 runs to 13 residues. CDR3 loop: CASSETGVQPQHF. The CDR3 nucleotides are TGTGCCAGCAGTGAGACAGGGGTTCAGCCCCAGCATTTT.

The chain couples TRBV11-2 to TRBJ1-2; 7 positions agree with TRBD1. There are 15 residues in the CDR3. Trimming at V came to 4 bases and at J to 0 bases, leaving 5 bases not matched to a gene. Per germline, CDR1 SGHAT and CDR2 FQNNGV. CDR3 loop: CASSSSGTANYGYTF. The CDR3 region has the DNA TGTGCCAGCAGCTCATCCGGGACAGCTAACTATGGCTACACCTTC.

CDR3 residues: CASSLSAGFGEKLFF. CDR3 sequence (DNA): TGTGCCAGCAGCTTAAGTGCGGGGTTTGGGGAAAAACTGTTTTTT. V usage is TRBV7-9 and J usage is TRBJ1-4; D is unresolved. The ends were cut back, 2 bases at V and 8 bases at J, with 15 bases in the middle. CDR1 SEHNR and CDR2 FQNEAQ come from the germline V gene (reference sequence). This CDR3 contains 15 residues.

The J gene is TRBJ2-7, the V gene TRBV7-2, with 13 bases aligning to TRBD2. The CDR3 contains 18 residues. J gave up 9 bases and V 4 bases, and 18 bases lay outside the gene matches. CDR1 and CDR2 from the germline V gene are SGHTA and FQGNSA. CDR3 DNA sequence: TGTGCCAGCAGCTCAGGACTAGCGGGAGTAAAAGGATTCTCGGTGCAGTACTTC. This codes for CASSSGLAGVKGFSVQYF.

The chain is built from TRBV7-9 and TRBJ2-1, with TRBD1 as a possible D gene (5 bases). The CDR3 is made up of 14 amino acids. Germline values: CDR1 SEHNR, CDR2 FQNEAQ (reference sequence). Trimming stripped 7 bases from V and 7 bases from J, with 17 bases between. The DNA of the CDR3 is TGTGCCAGCACCGGATGGTCAGGGAAGAATGAGCAGTTCTTC. It translates to CASTGWSGKNEQFF.

The V gene is TRBV5-1, the J gene TRBJ2-6; the D gene is possibly TRBD1 (6 bases). The CDR3 extends over 17 amino acids. The V gene lost 4 bases and the J gene lost 0 bases, with 14 bases spanning the gap. Germline loops: CDR1 SGHRS, CDR2 YFSETQ. The CDR3 sequence is CASSQDSPGSGANVLTF. CDR3 nucleotide sequence: TGCGCCAGCAGCCAGGACAGTCCCGGCTCTGGGGCCAACGTCCTGACTTTC.

The chain carries TRBV15 and TRBJ2-5; tentatively, D is TRBD2 (6 bases). The germline V and J ends were trimmed by 3 bases and 5 bases, with 13 bases remaining between them. Germline V gene data show CDR1 as LNHNV and CDR2 as YYDKDF (reference sequence). The CDR3 spans 14 residues. The chain's CDR3 is CATSREGLEETQYF. The CDR3 nucleotides are TGTGCCACCAGCAGGGAGGGATTAGAGGAGACCCAGTACTTC.

In this sample, this clone turned up once. The chain links TRBV4-1 to TRBJ2-1, with 9 bases aligning to TRBD2. V gave up 0 bases and J gave up 4 bases; unmatched junction bases: 7. The CDR3 has 17 residues. Germline V gene sequence: CDR1 MGHRA, CDR2 YSYEKL. The CDR3 reads CASSQDPSGGIYNEQFF. The CDR3 nucleotides read TGCGCCAGCAGCCAAGATCCGAGCGGGGGGATTTACAATGAGCAGTTCTTC.

CDR3 sequence: CASSWTGNQPQHF. The CDR3 DNA reads TGTGCCAGCAGTTGGACAGGCAATCAGCCCCAGCATTTT. The chain joins TRBV27 to TRBJ1-5; maybe TRBD1 (6 bases). Trimming cost V 4 bases and J 2 bases, with 6 bases left between them. Per the germline V gene, CDR1 is MNHEY and CDR2 is SMNVEV (reference sequence). The CDR3 loop spans 13 amino acids.

J is TRBJ1-5 and V is TRBV25-1; D remains ambiguous. Trimming took off 2 bases at V and 3 bases at J, with 14 bases between the two ends. CDR1 and CDR2 from the germline V gene are MGHDK and SYGVNS. CDR3 length: 16 amino acids. The CDR3 DNA reads TGTGCCAGCAGTGAAGTCGAGGCAGAGAACAATCAGCCCCAGCATTTT. It encodes CASSEVEAENNQPQHF.

The chain uses TRBV5-1 and TRBJ1-1, with TRBD1 matching 9 bases. The CDR3 has 16 residues. Looked up from germline, CDR1 is SGHRS and CDR2 is YFSETQ. J gave up 5 bases and V 3 bases, and 11 bases lay outside the gene matches. CDR3 coding DNA: TGCGCCAGCAGCTCAGGCCCCGGACAGGGGTATACTGAAGCTTTCTTT. As protein: CASSSGPGQGYTEAFF.

The CDR3: CASSLTVRNTEAFF. The CDR3 nucleotides are TGTGCCAGCAGCTTAACAGTGCGGAACACTGAAGCTTTCTTT. J is TRBJ1-1 and V is TRBV7-3; unclear D gene. V was shortened by 0 bases and J by 1 base, with 6 bases between the two germline ends. The CDR3 has 14 residues. The germline V gene encodes CDR1 SGHTA and CDR2 FQGTGA.

V gene TRBV5-5 combines with J gene TRBJ1-5; a possible D gene is TRBD1 (6 bases). The ends were cut back, 2 bases at V and 3 bases at J, with 9 bases in the middle. The V gene's germline CDR1 is SGHKS and CDR2 YYEKEE (reference sequence). The CDR3 runs 14 residues. The CDR3 here is CASSFGDINQPQHF. As DNA, the CDR3 is TGTGCCAGCAGCTTCGGGGACATCAATCAGCCCCAGCATTTT.

V is TRBV6-6 and J is TRBJ2-1; 7 bases align to TRBD2. The CDR3 totals 16 residues. V lost 2 bases, J lost 3 bases, and 7 bases stayed unmatched. CDR1 and CDR2 from the germline V gene are MNHNY and SVGAGI (reference sequence). CDR3 protein: CASSYTTGTNYNEQFF. The CDR3 coding sequence is TGTGCCAGCAGTTACACTACCGGGACTAACTACAATGAGCAGTTCTTC.

The chain links TRBV7-7 to TRBJ2-7; 7 positions match TRBD2. The CDR3 sequence is 13 residues long. The V gene's germline CDR1 is SSHAT and CDR2 FNYEAQ (reference sequence). V dropped 8 bases and J dropped 2; count of bases not matched to a gene: 6. CDR3 coding DNA: TGTGCCAGCGGGCTAGCGGATACCTACGAGCAGTACTTC. Its protein product is CASGLADTYEQYF.

The chain is built from TRBV19 and TRBJ1-2; 11 bases match TRBD1. Germline loops: CDR1 LNHDA, CDR2 SQIVND (reference sequence). The CDR3 loop spans 14 amino acids. The J segment lost 6 bases and the V segment lost 4 bases, leaving 4 bases of the junction unmatched. The CDR3: CASSTGQGVHGYTF. The CDR3 nucleotides read TGTGCCAGTAGTACGGGACAGGGGGTCCATGGCTACACCTTC. Filled out from reference TRBV19 and TRBJ1-2, the complete variable domain reads DGGITQSPKYLFRKEGQNVTLSCEQNLNHDAMYWYRQDPGQGLRLIYYSQIVNDFQKGDIAEGYSVSREKKESFPLTVTSAQKNPTAFYLCASSTGQGVHGYTFGSGTRLTVV.

This clone appeared once. The chain joins TRBV7-2 to TRBJ1-3; TRBD2 aligns across 10 bases. The J call may be faulty, since TRBJ2-2 better matches the DNA end. Germline V gene sequence: CDR1 SGHTA, CDR2 FQGNSA. CDR3 length equals 16 residues. CDR3 amino acids: CASGASGSWDTGELFF. The CDR3 DNA follows: TGTGCCAGTGGCGCTAGCGGGAGTTGGGACACCGGGGAGCTGTTTTTT.

This chain uses TRBV9 with TRBJ1-3; no reliable D call. Germline loops: CDR1 SGDLS, CDR2 YYNGEE. The V and J ends lost 2 bases and 3 bases respectively, with 9 bases between them. This CDR3 region has 14 residues. CDR3 amino acids: CASSVPGIGNTIYF. The CDR3 DNA reads TGTGCCAGCAGCGTCCCCGGGATTGGAAACACCATATATTTT.

The chain links TRBV30 to TRBJ1-3; D may be TRBD1 (5 bases). This CDR3 spans 14 amino acids. V lost 2 bases and J 0 bases, leaving 8 bases between the germline ends. Germline V CDR1 and CDR2: GTSNPN, SVGIG (reference sequence). The CDR3 sequence is CAWSPGGSGNTIYF. The CDR3 DNA sequence: TGTGCCTGGAGTCCGGGGGGCTCTGGAAACACCATATATTTT.

The V and J genes are TRBV7-3 and TRBJ2-2, with 13 bases lining up with TRBD2. The germline CDR1 and CDR2 sequences are SGHTA and FQGTGA. This CDR3 is 18 amino acids long. V lost 2 bases, J lost 3 bases, and 6 bases stayed unmatched. The CDR3 DNA follows: TGTGCCAGCAGCTTAGGACTAGCGGGAGTCAGGGACACCGGGGAGCTGTTTTTT. Its translation is CASSLGLAGVRDTGELFF.

In regard to this clone: Other nucleotide sequences from this sample produce the same CDR3. The V call is TRBV30, the J call TRBJ2-7, with 8 bases aligning to TRBD2. This CDR3 region has 11 residues. With V trimmed by 4 bases and J by 4 bases, 0 bases remained unmatched. The germline V gene has CDR1 GTSNPN and CDR2 SVGIG (reference sequence). The CDR3 DNA reads TGTGCCTGGACTAGCGGGTACGAGCAGTACTTC. Its translation: CAWTSGYEQYF.

As for this clone: An end of the junction differs from the germline gene, which may be a read error. The chain employs TRBV9 and TRBJ2-2, with 10 bases aligning to TRBD1. The CDR3 contains 15 residues. Germline V gene lookup returns CDR1 SGDLS and CDR2 YYNGEE. The CDR3 region is CASRGGQGNTGKLFF. The CDR3 nucleotides read TGTGCCAGCCGGGGGGGACAGGGGAACACCGGGAAGCTGTTTTTT.

The chain recombines TRBV19 with TRBJ1-2; 10 bases align to TRBD1. Trimming at V came to 3 bases and at J to 8 bases, leaving 3 bases not matched to a gene. The CDR3 contains 13 residues. The germline gives CDR1 LNHDA, CDR2 SQIVND (reference sequence). The CDR3 spells CASSIGQGDGYTF. CDR3 coding DNA: TGTGCCAGTAGTATCGGACAGGGGGACGGCTACACCTTC.

This clone was counted once. The chain links TRBV30 to TRBJ2-7; D is unresolved. Trimming took off 0 bases at V and 4 bases at J, with 4 bases between the two ends. The CDR3 is 11 residues long. CDR1 and CDR2 from the germline V gene are GTSNPN and SVGIG (reference sequence). CDR3 sequence: CAWSVQYEQYF. DNA of the CDR3: TGTGCCTGGAGTGTCCAATACGAGCAGTACTTC.

The chain has TRBV28 and TRBJ2-7, with a possible D match to TRBD2 (6 bases). V lost 7 bases, J lost 0 bases, and 13 bases lay in between. Germline loops: CDR1 MDHEN, CDR2 SYDVKM. The CDR3 runs 14 residues. CDR3 residues: CASIGGVSSYEQYF. DNA for the CDR3: TGTGCCAGCATAGGCGGGGTTAGCTCCTACGAGCAGTACTTC.